This TCR beta chain was profiled in a study of PD-1 blockade in classical Hodgkin lymphoma (TCRdb year 2020). Regarding the complete study: Nivolumab dosing was 3 mg/kg intravenously every 2 weeks, continuing until either disease progression or unacceptable toxicity. A peripheral blood immune signature of response to PD-1 blockade in classical Hodgkin lymphoma was defined using TCR beta sequencing and CyTOF. The investigation overall reported the following: Baseline diversity similar to that of newly diagnosed patients was observed in trial patients achieving complete response, whereas significantly lower diversity was observed in partial responders and progressors. The study was restricted to a single clinical trial cohort, and the causes of repertoire differences, possibly disease activity or prior therapy, were left undefined. A significant rise by C4D1 was seen in CD4+ but not CD8+ TCR diversity (p=0.0027 vs p=0.16), with the rise being most apparent in complete responders (p=0.02). Diversity was lower in patients who began nivolumab less than 1 year after ASCT, so these patients were left out of later analyses to avoid confounding by immune reconstitution. Newly diagnosed patients were reported to have lower baseline TCR diversity than healthy donors, and relapsed/refractory patients were reported to have lower baseline TCR diversity still.

The Qiagen DNeasy kit was used to extract genomic DNA both from unsorted PBMCs and from the negatively selected CD4+ and CD8+ fractions. Using primers that anneal to V and J segments, immunoSEQ multiplex PCR amplified the TCR beta CDR3 regions. A synthetic immune receptor repertoire was used to minimize amplification bias, and remaining bias was computationally removed after sequencing. Per the authors' processing: Custom Python scripts were used to quantify repertoire diversity as the Shannon entropy index. Unsorted, CD4+ and CD8+ repertoires were analyzed separately, except for combined analyses in which CD4+ and CD8+ sequences were merged in silico. A clone was considered expanded if an increase in frequency of at least 2-fold after treatment relative to C1D1 was found, and a pseudocount of 0.5 was applied to clones undetected at baseline. Singleton clones were defined as clones with 0 or 1 copy at C1D1, and non-singleton clones were defined as clones with 2 or more copies. Clones expanded in unsorted samples were labelled as CD4+, CD8+ or unknown by matching protein sequences in sorted samples from the same patient. Wilcoxon tests were applied to paired samples to test diversity changes from C1D1 to C4D1. Drawn from immuneACCESS, this table holds only the in-frame rearrangements with V and J called that TCRdb kept. Clones are partly lost; checked studies trace under half to an unresolved V gene and leave the rest unexplained. For V, J and clone size, that table is used; D and trimming come from the DNA. The sample profile shows about 30,000 clones; around 87% of them were found once. The ten largest account for 0.4% to 0.5% of the sample.

Sample time point, as interpreted from the label and publication: cycle 4 day 1 (C4D1), after around six weeks of nivolumab. Relapse after autologous stem cell transplantation had occurred in all trial patients, and cohorts A, B and C were distinguished by prior brentuximab vedotin exposure. CD4+ T cells were purified from thawed PBMCs by magnetic negative selection with a Miltenyi CD4+ T cell isolation kit. The trial cohort included 50 to 60 patients with relapsed/refractory classical Hodgkin lymphoma, and each patient had a best overall response of complete response, partial response or progressive disease. In the multi-cohort phase II CheckMate 205 trial, trial patients received single-agent nivolumab. An independent review committee assessed best overall response by applying the 2007 International Working Group response criteria. Trial PBMCs were obtained immediately prior to nivolumab initiation (C1D1) and on therapy at cycle 2 day 1 and cycle 4 day 1. After peripheral blood was drawn into 8 mL Vacutainer Cell Preparation Tubes, PBMCs were isolated by centrifugation and then cryopreserved. Purified CD4+ and CD8+ fractions were prepared only for cases where an additional PBMC sample was available. On LS columns in a quadroMACS separator, the magnetically labelled cells were depleted, and the flow-through was collected as the purified fraction.

The CDR3 runs 15 amino acids, cysteine and phenylalanine included. Just the 45-base CDR3 DNA is kept, in frame starting at base 1. The germline V gene encodes CDR1 SGHTS and CDR2 YDEGEE. V sheds 3 bases and J sheds 1 base, leaving 12 bases between their ends. In regard to this clone: Its specific antigen is unknown. No quality values exist for individual bases; no much larger clone is one base distant.

This sequence uses TRBV5-8 and TRBJ2-3; the D gene remains uncertain. The specimen comprised CD4+ T cells from blood, sampled before the fourth cycle of nivolumab. This clonotype originated in a human donor with classical Hodgkin lymphoma. The base sequence is TGTGCCAGCAGCTCAGACTGGCCGGGCACAGATACGCAGTATTTT. Its product reads: CASSSDWPGTDTQYF.